The T cell receptor beta chain under discussion was sequenced for a study of OX40 agonist ivuxolimab in advanced cancers. At the level of the whole study: Ivuxolimab, which targeted the costimulatory receptor OX40 (CD134), was an agonistic, fully human IgG2 monoclonal antibody. The dose-escalation cohort was almost 85% male with a mean age of approximately 60 years, ranging from roughly 20 to 80. Intravenous ivuxolimab was administered to patients every 2 weeks at six dose levels: 0.01, 0.1, 0.3, 1.5, 3 and 10 mg/kg. Patients were allowed to have had prior anti-PD-1, anti-PD-L1 or anti-CTLA-4 therapy, and roughly two fifths of the dose-escalation patients had been treated with checkpoint inhibitors. Three dose-escalation patients achieved partial responses, one with hepatocellular carcinoma and two with cutaneous melanoma. The paper reports the monotherapy dose-escalation portion (N = 52 patients) of the phase I ivuxolimab trial. The purpose of peripheral TCRbeta sequencing was to test whether ivuxolimab changed TCR sequence diversity and led to clonal T-cell expansion. Among the roughly 50 dose-escalation patients, around 19 had hepatocellular carcinoma, about 15 melanoma, 9 renal cell carcinoma and 9 head and neck cancer. Paper-wide results and their limitations: Which antigens the clonally expanded peripheral T cells were specific for was not determined. On average, CD8+ T cells showed more expanded clones than CD4+ T cells after ivuxolimab. Clonal expansion of both CD4+ and CD8+ blood T cells was observed from baseline to week 6 at doses 0.1 to 3.0 mg/kg. Low levels of normalized T-cell clonal expansion were also seen in some nonresponding patients. Partial responders in the 0.1-3.0 mg/kg groups had among the lowest normalized peripheral clonal expansion, especially among CD8+ T cells.

From cysteine to phenylalanine, the CDR3 is 17 amino acids long. Only the CDR3 portion is preserved as DNA: 51 bases, with reading frame beginning at the first base. Trimming at the junction amounts to 0 bases on V and 0 bases on J, and the germline ends lie 14 bases apart. The germline V gene specifies SGHVS as CDR1 and FQNEAQ as CDR2. The trial excluded patients who had a history of autoimmune disease or were on systemic immunosuppression. In every dose cohort, peripheral blood was drawn for TCR sequencing at baseline, cycle 4 day 1, and cycle 7 day 1. Samples were obtained from an open-label, multicenter, first-in-human phase I dose-escalation trial of ivuxolimab. Adults with locally advanced or metastatic melanoma, renal cell carcinoma, hepatocellular carcinoma or head and neck squamous cell carcinoma were enrolled in the trial. CD4+ and CD8+ T cells were sorted separately from peripheral blood before TCR sequencing.

On this clone: The specificity of this receptor is unknown. No much larger clone is present one base from it, and per-base qualities are unavailable.

To sequence the TCRbeta CDR3 region, genomic DNA was isolated from the sorted cells. TCRbeta CDR3 regions were sequenced using the immunoSEQ Assay. What TCRdb holds here is the immuneACCESS table cut down to in-frame rearrangements. Part of the clones is not present; checked against another copy, under half of the missing clones reflect an unresolved V gene, and the others are unexplained. Recorded for this sample are about 58,000 clones; over 80% of them occurred a single time. Of the sample, around 3.3% is held by the ten largest clones. Specimen: CD4+ or CD8+ T cells sorted from blood, collected in a trial of the OX40 agonist ivuxolimab. The TCR sequence derives from an adult with an advanced solid tumor such as melanoma, head and neck, liver or kidney cancer. In this chain, TRBV7-8 is recombined with TRBJ1-2, with an unclear D gene assignment. The DNA reads as follows: TGTGCCAGCAGCTTAGCGCTGCGACTAAGGGCTAACTATGGCTACACCTTC. This translates into CASSLALRLRANYGYTF.